This T cell receptor beta chain was identified during a study of cytomegalovirus exposure and HLA in healthy donors. Overall study findings and caveats: A reported reduction in N-insertions relative to the approximately 690-donor mean was seen in an Asian-associated ancestry cluster in a later analysis. Reported results showed that the classifier diagnosed cytomegalovirus status with high specificity and sensitivity.

Germline CDR1 SGDLS, CDR2 YYNGEE. This CDR3 comprises 13 residues. V was pared by 0 bases and J by 5 bases, with 8 bases between. PCR employed 60 Vbeta and 13 Jbeta primers. Method: immunoSEQ multiplex PCR; TCRdb's copy keeps in-frame clones and lacks some. Here the sample spans 65,000 to 85,000 clones, around 63% being singletons. This clone occurred a few times. Its target is not known. Distinct nucleotide sequences in the sample also encode this CDR3. The sequence was collected from a young woman in good health and CMV-seronegative. Sequences were obtained from PBMCs. The V and J genes are TRBV9 and TRBJ1-1, with D tentatively TRBD1 (5 bases). The CDR3 DNA sequence: TGTGCCAGCAGCGTAGGTTCAGGGACTGAAGCTTTCTTT. Protein sequence: CASSVGSGTEAFF.